These 20 T cell receptor beta chains share one sample of origin, sequenced in a study of T-cell memory formation after mild COVID-19. One entry per CDR3 protein, called by TCRdb with MiXCR from the 5' RACE reads. Found here are roughly 510,000 distinct CDR3 sequences, 17% of them singletons; the top ten hold about 8.6%. Material: PBMCs or a T cell subset sorted from them (not recorded which). The receptors shown here come from an adult woman who had mild COVID-19 (a few samples of this study predate the infection). Cell type and time point are not known.

The V and J genes are TRBV3-1 and TRBJ2-7, with a possible D match to TRBD2 (6 bases). From germline, CDR1 is LGHDT and CDR2 YNNKEL (reference sequence). The CDR3 sequence is 12 residues long. V dropped 4 bases and J dropped 12 bases, with 16 bases sitting between them. The CDR3: CASSLGTAGLYF. In DNA form, the CDR3 reads TGTGCCAGCAGCCTTGGGACTGCTGGTCTGTACTTC.

This clonotype appeared a few times. This sequence joins TRBV5-6 and TRBJ1-1; 8 bases match TRBD1. Looked up from germline, CDR1 is SGHDT and CDR2 is YYEEEE. J was trimmed by 5 bases and V by 4 bases; bases with no gene match: 10. CDR3 length equals 15 residues. CDR3 DNA sequence: TGTGCCAGCAGCACAAGACAGGGGTTGGGAACTGAAGCTTTCTTT. Translating it yields CASSTRQGLGTEAFF.

This clonotype was picked up a small number of times. This sequence joins TRBV2 and TRBJ2-7; maybe TRBD2 (6 bases). This CDR3 has 12 amino acids. Germline CDR1 and CDR2: SNHLY and FYNNEI. V gave up 9 bases and J gave up 9 bases, with 18 bases separating them. DNA of the CDR3: TGTGCCAGAGAAAGGAAGGGAGGACCGCAGTACTTC. Protein product: CARERKGGPQYF.

The V call is TRBV6-2 or TRBV6-3, the J call TRBJ2-6; D is unclear. V was shortened by 6 bases and J by 1 base, with 10 bases between the two germline ends. CDR1 and CDR2 from the germline V gene are MNHEY and SVGEGT. This CDR3 region has 15 residues. The CDR3 nucleotides are TGTGCCAGCAGCCCCACCCGGTCTGGGGCCAACGTCCTGACTTTC. Translation gives CASSPTRSGANVLTF.

This clonotype was observed a handful of times. The V gene is TRBV12-3 or TRBV12-4, the J gene TRBJ2-5; TRBD1 agrees at 8 bases. CDR3 length: 16 residues. Trimming at V came to 4 bases and at J to 1 base, leaving 8 bases not matched to a gene. The CDR3 coding sequence is TGTGCCAGCAGTTGGTTTGGGGACAGGTCCCAAGAGACCCAGTACTTC. Translation: CASSWFGDRSQETQYF.

This clonotype came up a few times. The gene calls are TRBV7-2 and TRBJ2-1; 9 bases match TRBD1. This CDR3 is built from 16 residues. J lost 7 bases, V lost 2 bases, and 9 bases had no gene match. CDR1 is SGHTA and CDR2 is FQGNSA in the germline V gene. The CDR3 loop is CASSLYGGQGQNEQFF. CDR3 DNA: TGTGCCAGCAGCTTATATGGGGGACAGGGACAGAATGAGCAGTTCTTC.

This clonotype has just a few counts. This chain connects TRBV4-2 to TRBJ2-7; 10 bases match TRBD2. V lost 4 bases to trimming and J lost 2 bases; unmatched junction nucleotides: 5. This CDR3 has 15 residues. Germline CDR1 is LGHNA and CDR2 is YNFKEQ. The CDR3: CASSPGLAEAYEQYF. In DNA, the CDR3 is TGTGCCAGCAGCCCCGGACTAGCGGAGGCCTACGAGCAGTACTTC.

The chain has TRBV7-9 and TRBJ1-2, with TRBD1 matching 7 bases. With 5 bases clipped from V and 3 bases from J, the junction kept 6 bases outside the gene matches. CDR3 size: 14 residues. CDR1 and CDR2 (germline): SEHNR, FQNEAQ (reference sequence). CDR3 sequence: CASSRGQLHYGYTF. As DNA, the CDR3 is TGTGCCAGCAGCAGGGGACAGCTCCACTATGGCTACACCTTC.

A single count supports this clonotype. The CDR3 DNA is TGCAGTGCTAGACCTGGGACTAGCGGATCCTACGAGCAGTACTTC. Its protein product is CSARPGTSGSYEQYF. The genes are TRBV20-1 and TRBJ2-7, with 11 bases matching TRBD2. Per germline, CDR1 DFQATT and CDR2 SNEGSKA (reference sequence). The CDR3 is 15 amino acids. Losses at the gene ends were 2 bases for V and 1 base for J; bases not matched to a gene: 4.

The chain uses TRBV12-3 or TRBV12-4 and TRBJ2-7, with 10 bases identical to TRBD2. With V trimmed by 1 base and J by 0 bases, 6 bases remained unmatched. This CDR3 is built from 17 residues. CDR3 region: CASSLVRLAGVSYEQYF. CDR3 nucleotide sequence: TGTGCCAGCAGTTTAGTTCGGCTAGCGGGAGTCTCCTACGAGCAGTACTTC.

This clonotype showed up just a few times. The chain carries TRBV25-1 and TRBJ1-5, with 8 bases that match TRBD1. Germline values: CDR1 MGHDK, CDR2 SYGVNS. The CDR3 has 17 amino acids. Losses at the gene ends were 4 bases for V and 4 bases for J; bases not matched to a gene: 12. The CDR3 sequence is CASSGATGTGGNQPQHF. The CDR3 DNA follows: TGTGCCAGCAGTGGAGCCACCGGGACAGGTGGGAATCAGCCCCAGCATTTT.

This chain joins TRBV5-5 and TRBJ2-1; either TRBD1 or TRBD2 may supply D (6 bases each). Germline V lookup: CDR1 SGHKS, CDR2 YYEKEE (reference sequence). Trimming stripped 4 bases from V and 2 bases from J, with 13 bases between. This CDR3 has 15 residues. The CDR3: CASSTYGGPYNEQFF. The CDR3 region has the DNA TGTGCCAGCAGCACCTATGGGGGGCCCTACAATGAGCAGTTCTTC.

This chain joins TRBV2 and TRBJ1-6; D unresolved. V lost 7 bases, J lost 3 bases, and 13 bases lay in between. The CDR3 spans 15 residues. The germline CDR1 and CDR2 sequences are SNHLY and FYNNEI. This CDR3 is CASIKGSGYNSPLHF. Written as DNA, the CDR3 is TGTGCCAGCATAAAGGGCAGCGGCTATAATTCACCCCTCCACTTT.

The CDR3 here is CASSLERAYEQYF. The CDR3 nucleotides are TGTGCCAGCAGCTTAGAACGAGCCTACGAGCAGTACTTC. The chain has TRBV11-2 and TRBJ2-7; D not resolved. Looked up from germline, CDR1 is SGHAT and CDR2 is FQNNGV. V was trimmed by 0 bases and J by 2 bases, leaving 5 bases between them. This CDR3 is built from 13 residues.

This clonotype has at least ten counts. The chain combines TRBV6-5 with TRBJ1-1; unclear D gene. Trimming shortened V by 0 bases and J by 1 base, and 3 bases separated the two germline ends. CDR1 and CDR2 from the germline V gene are MNHEY and SVGAGI. CDR3 length equals 13 residues. The CDR3 bases are TGTGCCAGCAGTTACTCGACGAACACTGAAGCTTTCTTT. Residues: CASSYSTNTEAFF.

This clonotype was seen a few times. The CDR3 bases are TGTGCCAGCAGCCGGCCTGGAGCTAACTATGGCTACACCTTC. Translation gives CASSRPGANYGYTF. This chain uses TRBV7-2 with TRBJ1-2; D is uncertain. The germline V gene has CDR1 SGHTA and CDR2 FQGNSA. The CDR3 extends over 14 amino acids. V dropped 5 bases and J dropped 0 bases, with 10 bases sitting between them.

The J gene is TRBJ2-3, the V gene TRBV4-1; D not resolved. The CDR3 has 17 residues. V was cut by 1 base and J by 0 bases, with 14 bases left in between. CDR1 is MGHRA and CDR2 is YSYEKL in the germline V gene. This CDR3 is CASSQGRRRYSTDTQYF. Here the CDR3 DNA reads TGCGCCAGCAGCCAAGGTAGAAGGCGGTACAGCACAGATACGCAGTATTTT.

This clonotype was detected a few times. The J gene is TRBJ1-6, the V gene TRBV29-1, with 9 bases that match TRBD1. This CDR3 has 13 residues. Germline loops: CDR1 SQVTM, CDR2 ANQGSEA. J was trimmed by 7 bases and V by 8 bases; bases with no gene match: 6. CDR3 nucleotide sequence: TGCAGCTTCAGACAGGGGGGAAATTCACCCCTCCACTTT. This gives the protein CSFRQGGNSPLHF.

This sequence joins TRBV20-1 and TRBJ1-5; possibly TRBD1 for D (5 bases). The germline CDR1 and CDR2 sequences are DFQATT and SNEGSKA (reference sequence). There are 16 residues in the CDR3. The germline V and J ends were trimmed by 0 bases and 4 bases, with 16 bases remaining between them. CDR3 region: CSARDPLSGGNQPQHF. The CDR3 DNA is TGCAGTGCTAGAGATCCCCTATCCGGGGGGAATCAGCCCCAGCATTTT.

This clonotype was observed many times. The chain has TRBV7-2 and TRBJ2-1, with 13 nucleotides matching TRBD2. The CDR3 is made up of 15 amino acids. Germline V gene lookup returns CDR1 SGHTA and CDR2 FQGNSA. With V trimmed by 4 bases and J by 5 bases, 2 bases remained unmatched. The CDR3 spells CASSSGLAGHNEQFF. Here the CDR3 DNA reads TGTGCCAGCAGCTCGGGACTAGCGGGGCACAATGAGCAGTTCTTC.